This TCR beta chain is drawn from a study of CD8 T cells in ankylosing spondylitis. Study-level results: Seemingly distinctive of ankylosing spondylitis blood was a TCR beta motif formed by eight highly homologous variants.

Worth noting for this clonotype: The antigen is not known.

Via MiXCR, TCRdb re-called the 5' RACE reads, giving one row per CDR3 protein. The profile shows some 400,000 distinct CDR3 sequences, around 22% of them singletons. Germline V lookup: CDR1 SGHTA, CDR2 FQGTGA. The V segment lost 4 bases and the J segment 2 bases; nucleotides outside the gene matches: 6. This CDR3 comprises 16 residues. This sequence originates from a male donor with ankylosing spondylitis. The chain joins TRBV7-3 to TRBJ2-3, with 10 bases lining up with TRBD1. Sequencing was carried out using blood, either unsorted or a sorted T cell fraction (not recorded which). CDR3 loop: CASSSRDRGITDTQYF. DNA of the CDR3: TGTGCCAGCAGCTCGCGGGACAGGGGTATCACAGATACGCAGTATTTT.